The 16 T cell receptor beta chains reported below all come from one sample, sequenced in a study of shared clonotypes between healthy human individuals. This table comes from immunoSEQ multiplex PCR, and its TCRdb copy is limited to in-frame clones, with some not included. The sample lists 650,000 to 800,000 clones; roughly 72% were seen once. The sequenced sample consisted of memory CD4+ T cells sorted from blood. Subset meaning: CD45RA-negative fraction. These TCRs come from a woman in her twenties or thirties in good health.

The chain carries TRBV6-6 and TRBJ2-7, with 9 bases that match TRBD2. After removal of 5 bases from V and 3 bases from J, the junction contained 8 bases not matched to a gene. Germline loops: CDR1 MNHNY, CDR2 SVGAGI (reference sequence). The CDR3 contains 15 residues. The CDR3 DNA reads TGTGCCAGCAGTAAGGAGCGGGAGGTCTTCTACGAGCAGTACTTC. Its protein is CASSKEREVFYEQYF.

The gene calls are TRBV4-1 and TRBJ2-7; 10 bases are shared with TRBD2. This CDR3 region has 14 residues. J gave up 6 bases and V 3 bases, and 5 bases lay outside the gene matches. Germline lookup yields CDR1 MGHRA and CDR2 YSYEKL. For the CDR3, the DNA is TGCGCCAGCAGCCACTCTAGCGGGGGCGGCGAGCAGTACTTC. Its translation is CASSHSSGGGEQYF.

Worth noting for this clone: This specimen includes other DNA sequences encoding the same CDR3. The rearrangement uses TRBV5-1 and TRBJ2-3; 13 bases align to TRBD2. Trimming took 4 bases from V and 2 from J; bases not matched to a gene: 4. The CDR3 is 16 amino acids. Germline V gene data show CDR1 as SGHRS and CDR2 as YFSETQ. The CDR3 sequence: CASSLGTSGITDTQYF. For the CDR3, the DNA is TGCGCCAGCAGCCTCGGGACTAGCGGGATCACAGATACGCAGTATTTT.

The chain links TRBV30 to TRBJ2-2, with D perhaps matching TRBD2 (6 bases). The ends were cut back, 1 base at V and 4 bases at J, with 19 bases in the middle. Germline values: CDR1 GTSNPN, CDR2 SVGIG (reference sequence). The CDR3 totals 17 residues. The CDR3 DNA follows: TGTGCCTGGAGTGAAGGTATTACGGGAGAACGCACCGGGGAGCTGTTTTTT. This gives the protein CAWSEGITGERTGELFF.

This sequence joins TRBV6-1 and TRBJ1-2; possible D gene TRBD1, 6 bases. V lost 1 base and J 4 bases, leaving 19 bases between the germline ends. Germline CDR1 reads MNHNS; CDR2 reads SASEGT. The CDR3 length is 17 residues. This CDR3 reads CASSEVRGRGSIYGYTF. DNA of the CDR3: TGTGCCAGCAGTGAAGTCCGCGGCAGGGGCTCAATCTATGGCTACACCTTC.

This clone occurred many times. The chain recombines TRBV29-1 with TRBJ1-2; D is ambiguous. The CDR3 loop spans 11 amino acids. Trimming pared 7 bases from V and 5 bases from J, leaving 11 bases between. CDR1 and CDR2 (germline): SQVTM, ANQGSEA. In nucleotides, the CDR3 is TGCAGCGCCGGAAAGGGTTATGGCTACACCTTC. This codes for CSAGKGYGYTF.

The V call is TRBV6-1, the J call TRBJ1-1; TRBD1 is a possible D gene (5 bases). CDR3 length: 15 amino acids. Germline-derived CDR1 and CDR2 are MNHNS and SASEGT. Trimming removed 2 bases at V and 0 bases at J, with 10 bases between. The CDR3 DNA reads as TGTGCCAGCAGTGAATTGGAGGACATGAACACTGAAGCTTTCTTT. Translation: CASSELEDMNTEAFF.

This clone was detected only once. V usage is TRBV7-8 and J usage is TRBJ2-2; D might be TRBD1 (6 bases). Trimming left V 8 bases short and J 6 bases short, with 13 bases between. This CDR3 is built from 13 residues. Germline lookup yields CDR1 SGHVS and CDR2 FQNEAQ. The CDR3 DNA reads TGTGCCAGCCGCCGAGGGGGTTCCGGGGAGCTGTTTTTT. This encodes CASRRGGSGELFF.

The rearrangement links TRBV27 to TRBJ2-2; 7 bases align to TRBD2. Germline V gene sequence: CDR1 MNHEY, CDR2 SMNVEV (reference sequence). This CDR3 comprises 15 residues. V dropped 5 bases and J dropped 0; count of bases not matched to a gene: 3. The DNA for the CDR3 is TGTGCCAGCAGTATACTAGCGTCGAACACCGGGGAGCTGTTTTTT. Protein sequence: CASSILASNTGELFF.

As regards this clone: Other DNA sequences in this sample translate to the same CDR3. V is TRBV18 and J is TRBJ1-5; tentatively, D is TRBD1 (6 bases). CDR1 is KGHSH and CDR2 is LQKENI in the germline V gene. There are 13 residues in the CDR3. V dropped 4 bases and J dropped 7 bases, with 11 bases sitting between them. For the CDR3, the DNA is TGTGCCAGCTCACGGGGACAACTACAGCCCCAGCATTTT. This encodes CASSRGQLQPQHF.

CDR3 amino acids: CASSVLGVREGFNEQFF. The CDR3, as DNA: TGTGCCAGCAGTGTCCTGGGAGTCCGGGAGGGGTTCAATGAGCAGTTCTTC. The J gene is TRBJ2-1, the V gene TRBV28; 8 nucleotides match TRBD2. The germline CDR1 and CDR2 sequences are MDHEN and SYDVKM. This CDR3 is 17 amino acids long. J was trimmed by 6 bases and V by 5 bases; bases with no gene match: 15.

This clone was seen once. This chain connects TRBV7-2 to TRBJ2-4, with D uncertain. Germline values: CDR1 SGHTA, CDR2 FQGNSA. The CDR3 covers 14 residues. V was cut by 1 base and J by 7 bases, with 11 bases left in between. CDR3 in DNA: TGTGCCAGCAGCTTAGAACGTCAGGCCAACATTCAGTACTTC. Protein: CASSLERQANIQYF.

The chain links TRBV25-1 to TRBJ1-5; D is possibly TRBD1 (6 bases). The CDR3 extends over 16 amino acids. The V end lost 1 base, the J end lost 1 base, and 11 bases lay between the germline ends. Germline loops: CDR1 MGHDK, CDR2 SYGVNS. Here the CDR3 DNA reads TGTGCCAGCAGTGAATCAAGGGGGGCAAGCAATCAGCCCCAGCATTTT. Translation gives CASSESRGASNQPQHF.

The chain couples TRBV28 to TRBJ2-1; D is unresolved. Germline CDR1 and CDR2: MDHEN and SYDVKM. The CDR3 is 15 residues long. V was clipped by 5 bases and J by 0 bases, with 11 bases between them. The CDR3 region has the DNA TGTGCCAGCAGTCAACACGCCCTCTCCTACAATGAGCAGTTCTTC. Amino acid sequence: CASSQHALSYNEQFF.

This clone was recorded a few times. This chain uses TRBV27 with TRBJ1-1; D unresolved. Germline CDR1 is MNHEY and CDR2 is SMNVEV (reference sequence). Trimming removed 6 bases from V and 7 bases from J, with 18 bases in between. The CDR3 has 14 amino acids. Here the CDR3 reads CASRTSREKGEAFF. The DNA of the CDR3 is TGTGCCAGCAGGACGTCACGGGAGAAGGGTGAAGCTTTCTTT.

This sequence joins TRBV7-2 and TRBJ2-1; D is uncertain. Germline V CDR1 and CDR2: SGHTA, FQGNSA. The germline V and J ends were trimmed by 6 bases and 6 bases, with 3 bases remaining between them. This CDR3 contains 10 residues. The CDR3 here is CASSPNEQFF. The DNA of the CDR3 is TGTGCCAGCAGTCCCAATGAGCAGTTCTTC. The whole variable domain, remainder taken from reference TRBV7-2 and TRBJ2-1, is GAGVSQSPSNKVTEKGKDVELRCDPISGHTALYWYRQSLGQGLEFLIYFQGNSAPDKSGLPSDRFSAERTGGSVSTLTIQRTQQEDSAVYLCASSPNEQFFGPGTRLTVL.